This T cell receptor (beta chain) appears in the sequencing data of a study of T cells in Graves' hyperthyroidism and ophthalmopathy. Points on this clonotype: The antigen remains unidentified.

RNA transcripts provided the source from which TCR beta CDR3 regions were amplified. In the first-round RT-PCR of the TCR CDR3, the HTBI primer set was used. One entry per CDR3 protein, called by TCRdb with MiXCR from the multiplex PCR reads. The sample includes some 740,000 distinct CDR3 sequences, less than 15% seen only once; the top ten take roughly 10%. Between the trimmed V and J ends, which lost 2 bases and 8 bases, there was a span of 15 bases. CDR1 and CDR2 (germline): SEHNR, FQNEAQ (reference sequence). CDR3 length equals 14 residues. Study-level results: Blood also contained most expanded thyroid clonotypes above 0.001.

The V call is TRBV7-9, the J call TRBJ1-2, with a tentative D call TRBD1 (6 bases). This receptor was identified in a woman in her late teens or twenties with Graves' hyperthyroidism. Material: blood. In nucleotides, the CDR3 is TGTGCCAGCAGCTTATGGAACGGGACACGGGGCTACACCTTC. It specifies CASSLWNGTRGYTF. The full variable domain, rest sourced from reference TRBV7-9 and TRBJ1-2, is DTGVSQNPRHKITKRGQNVTFRCDPISEHNRLYWYRQTLGQGPEFLTYFQNEAQLEKSRLLSDRFSAERPKGSFSTLEIQRTEQGDSAMYLCASSLWNGTRGYTFGSGTRLTVV.